The T cell receptor beta chain described here comes from a study of regulatory T cells in long-lasting Graves disease. TCR beta libraries were built with iRepertoire HTBI primers and Arm-PCR of CDR3 regions. TCRdb reanalysed the multiplex PCR reads using MiXCR and keeps one entry per CDR3 protein. The sample yields roughly 500,000 distinct CDR3 sequences, roughly 13% seen once. The time point is: newly diagnosed GD, antithyroid drugs for less than 3 months. Following extraction of RNA from PBMCs, that RNA was used to make the TCR library. V was trimmed by 2 bases and J by 7 bases, leaving 12 bases between them. The CDR3 length is 14 residues. Germline V gives CDR1 MGHRA, CDR2 YSYEKL. These records were also assigned to another study, of T cells in Graves' hyperthyroidism and ophthalmopathy.

This TCR was sampled from a man aged 25 to 40 with Graves disease. The starting material was peripheral blood mononuclear cells (PBMCs), obtained at new diagnosis, from a patient treated with antithyroid drugs. This sequence joins TRBV4-1 and TRBJ2-1, with no clear D. The CDR3 nucleotides are TGCGCCAGCAGCCAACCGACCCGGAAGAATGAGCAGTTCTTC. Translating it yields CASSQPTRKNEQFF.